This T cell receptor beta chain appears in the sequencing data of a study of shared clonotypes between healthy human individuals. Study-wide context: CD8 memory received one plate per donor, CD8 naive two, CD4 memory three and CD4 naive three.

Overall study results and limits: Clonotype sharing across a handful of donors was observed for 5% to 6.5% of naive CD4 clonotypes.

The ends lost 6 bases at V and 2 bases at J; junction bases unmatched: 9. The CDR3 loop spans 15 amino acids. Germline V gives CDR1 LNHDA, CDR2 SQIVND (reference sequence). Naive CD8 cells were CD45RO-negative, positively selected for CCR7, excluding terminally differentiated effector memory CD45RA+ cells. Only Caucasian adults living in Nashville, Tennessee served as donors. Researchers ran the assay at a deep level. TCRdb keeps only in-frame clones here, not all; method: immunoSEQ multiplex PCR. The sample has around 560,000 clones, roughly 96% seen once. Regarding this clone: What it recognizes is unknown.

The chain uses TRBV19 and TRBJ2-7; TRBD1 aligns across 8 bases. This clonotype was obtained from a woman younger than 45 in good health. The specimen was naive CD8+ T cells sorted from blood. The CDR3 sequence is CASSSTRGQAYEQYF. The CDR3 DNA follows: TGTGCCAGTAGCTCCACAAGGGGACAGGCCTACGAGCAGTACTTC.